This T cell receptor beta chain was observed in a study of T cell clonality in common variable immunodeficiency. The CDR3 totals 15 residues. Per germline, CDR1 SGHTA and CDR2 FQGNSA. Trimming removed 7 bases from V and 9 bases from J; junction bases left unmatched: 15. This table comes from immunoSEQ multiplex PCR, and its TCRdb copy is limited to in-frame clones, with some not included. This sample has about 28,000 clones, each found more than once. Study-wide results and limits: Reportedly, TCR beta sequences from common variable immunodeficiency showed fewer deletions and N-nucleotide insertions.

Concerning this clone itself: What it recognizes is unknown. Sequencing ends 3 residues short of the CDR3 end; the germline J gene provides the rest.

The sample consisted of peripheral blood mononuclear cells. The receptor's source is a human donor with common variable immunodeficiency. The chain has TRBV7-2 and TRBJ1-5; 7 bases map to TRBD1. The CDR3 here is CASTSGTELSGPQHF. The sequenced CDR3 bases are TGTGCCAGCACTTCCGGGACAGAGCTCTCTGGGCCC.